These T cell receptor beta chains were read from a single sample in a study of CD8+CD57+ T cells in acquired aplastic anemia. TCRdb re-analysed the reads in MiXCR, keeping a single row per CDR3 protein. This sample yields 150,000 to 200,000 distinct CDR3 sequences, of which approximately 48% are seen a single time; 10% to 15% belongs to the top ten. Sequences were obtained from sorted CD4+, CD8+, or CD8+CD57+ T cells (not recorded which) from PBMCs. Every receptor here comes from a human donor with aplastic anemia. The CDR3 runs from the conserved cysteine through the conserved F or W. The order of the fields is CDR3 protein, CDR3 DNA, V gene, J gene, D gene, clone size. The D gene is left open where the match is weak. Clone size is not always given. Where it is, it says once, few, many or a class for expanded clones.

CAWSEGPMQAEKLFF	TGTGCCTGGAGTGAGGGACCCATGCAAGCGGAAAAACTGTTTTTT	TRBV30	TRBJ1-4	-	-
CASSVDILREQYF	TGTGCCAGCAGCGTCGACATTCTGAGGGAGCAGTACTTC	TRBV9	TRBJ2-7	-	few
CASSSSGGAVETQYF	TGTGCCAGCAGTTCTAGCGGGGGGGCCGTTGAGACCCAGTACTTC	TRBV5-6	TRBJ2-5	TRBD2	few
CASSGTSSEQYF	TGCGCCAGCAGCGGGACTAGCTCCGAGCAGTACTTC	TRBV10-2	TRBJ2-7	TRBD2	few
CATSRVSGGDEQYF	TGTGCCACCAGCAGAGTTAGCGGGGGGGACGAGCAGTACTTC	TRBV15	TRBJ2-7	TRBD2	-
CASSDRDRTQYF	TGTGCCAGCAGTGACCGGGACCGGACGCAGTATTTT	TRBV25-1	TRBJ2-3	-	-
CATSENPNNRGRGELFF	TGTGCCACCAGTGAAAACCCAAATAACAGGGGGCGAGGGGAGCTGTTTTTT	TRBV24-1	TRBJ2-2	TRBD1	many
CASSSGTSDEQFF	TGTGCCAGCAGCTCCGGGACTAGCGATGAGCAGTTCTTC	TRBV5-4	TRBJ2-1	TRBD2	-
CATSRDPGDEQYF	TGTGCCACCAGCAGAGATCCGGGGGACGAGCAGTACTTC	TRBV15	TRBJ2-7	-	-
CASTKRGEQFF	TGTGCCAGCACCAAAAGGGGTGAGCAGTTCTTC	TRBV7-9	TRBJ2-1	-	-
CASSGTGELFF	TGTGCCAGTAGCGGAACCGGGGAGCTGTTTTTT	TRBV19	TRBJ2-2	-	-
CASRDSVATNEKLFF	TGCGCCAGCAGGGACAGCGTGGCAACTAATGAAAAACTGTTTTTT	TRBV5-1	TRBJ1-4	-	many
CASGARGGYNEQFF	TGTGCCAGCGGGGCCCGAGGGGGGTACAATGAGCAGTTCTTC	TRBV2	TRBJ2-1	-	-
CASSFRRTGELFF	TGTGCCAGCAGTTTTAGGCGCACCGGGGAGCTGTTTTTT	TRBV12-3/TRBV12-4	TRBJ2-2	-	many
CASSLVPPPNSPLHF	TGTGCCAGCAGCTTAGTTCCCCCGCCAAATTCACCCCTCCACTTT	TRBV7-9	TRBJ1-6	-	-
CASSLGSGDEQFF	TGTGCCAGCAGCTTAGGGTCTGGTGACGAGCAGTTCTTC	TRBV7-6	TRBJ2-1	-	-
CASSNRGQSGANVLTF	TGTGCCAGCAGTAACAGGGGGCAGTCTGGGGCCAACGTCCTGACTTTC	TRBV2	TRBJ2-6	TRBD1	many
CATSGGVSQPQHF	TGTGCCACCAGTGGGGGGGTTTCTCAGCCCCAGCATTTT	TRBV24-1	TRBJ1-5	-	-
CASSPRLPNEQFF	TGTGCCAGCAGCCCCCGACTGCCCAATGAGCAGTTCTTC	TRBV7-2	TRBJ2-1	-	-
CASSLGGWGNIQYF	TGTGCCAGCAGCTTGGGCGGTTGGGGAAACATTCAGTACTTC	TRBV5-5	TRBJ2-4	-	-
CAVLEGGRAELGEQFF	TGTGCCGTCCTCGAAGGCGGGAGGGCCGAGTTAGGTGAGCAGTTCTTC	TRBV11-1	TRBJ2-1	TRBD2	-
CSVTGDSSYEQYF	TGCAGCGTTACAGGGGATAGCTCCTACGAGCAGTACTTC	TRBV29-1	TRBJ2-7	TRBD1	-
CSARNLQGRRSYEQYF	TGCAGTGCTAGAAACTTACAGGGGCGGCGGTCCTACGAGCAGTACTTC	TRBV20-1	TRBJ2-7	TRBD1	-
CATSRERGGLAKNIQYF	TGTGCCACCAGCAGAGAAAGGGGCGGGCTAGCCAAAAACATTCAGTACTTC	TRBV15	TRBJ2-4	-	-
CASSPRGQPSSGNTIYF	TGTGCCAGCTCACCAAGGGGACAGCCCAGCTCTGGAAACACCATATATTTT	TRBV25-1	TRBJ1-3	TRBD1	-
CASSLAQGFESPLHF	TGTGCCAGCAGCTTAGCACAGGGATTTGAATCACCCCTCCACTTT	TRBV7-8	TRBJ1-6	-	few
CASSVQGSSTDTQYF	TGTGCCAGCAGCGTACAAGGCTCTAGCACAGATACGCAGTATTTT	TRBV7-9	TRBJ2-3	-	many
CASSVKASGDYEQYF	TGTGCCAGCAGCGTAAAGGCTAGCGGGGACTACGAGCAGTACTTC	TRBV9	TRBJ2-7	TRBD2	once
CASSEGNLDTQYF	TGTGCCAGCAGTGAAGGGAATTTGGATACGCAGTATTTT	TRBV25-1	TRBJ2-3	-	-
CASSELRDSYEQYF	TGTGCCAGCAGTGAATTAAGGGACTCCTACGAGCAGTACTTC	TRBV7-9	TRBJ2-7	-	-
CASRPSGASTDTQYF	TGCGCCAGCAGACCAAGCGGGGCTAGCACAGATACGCAGTATTTT	TRBV10-1	TRBJ2-3	TRBD2	-
CASTPGAHSGNTIYF	TGTGCCAGCACCCCCGGGGCCCACTCTGGAAACACCATATATTTT	TRBV6-1	TRBJ1-3	-	few
CASSEVAYRWYTQYF	TGCGCCAGCAGTGAGGTGGCGTATCGGTGGTATACGCAGTATTTT	TRBV10-2	TRBJ2-3	-	few
CASQGTSNTGELFF	TGCGCCAGCCAAGGGACATCGAACACCGGGGAGCTGTTTTTT	TRBV5-1	TRBJ2-2	-	-
CASRGQPGTQFF	TGTGCCAGCAGGGGCCAACCGGGGACGCAGTTCTTC	TRBV7-2	TRBJ2-1	-	-
CASSTTVSGNTIYF	TGTGCCAGCAGCACAACAGTCTCTGGAAACACCATATATTTT	TRBV5-4	TRBJ1-3	-	many
CSARLLQGGDYEQYF	TGCAGTGCTCGCCTTTTACAGGGGGGTGACTACGAGCAGTACTTC	TRBV20-1	TRBJ2-7	TRBD1	many
CASSLGVGATDTQYF	TGTGCCAGCAGCTTGGGGGTCGGAGCCACAGATACGCAGTATTTT	TRBV5-4	TRBJ2-3	-	many
CASSSWGGQPQHF	TGTGCCAGCAGTTCCTGGGGGGGCCAGCCCCAGCATTTT	TRBV12-3/TRBV12-4	TRBJ1-5	-	-
CASSLDGSGALQETQYF	TGTGCCAGCAGCTTGGACGGTAGCGGGGCGTTACAAGAGACCCAGTACTTC	TRBV5-5	TRBJ2-5	TRBD2	many
CASRSGLAGGPGTQYF	TGTGCCAGCAGGAGCGGCCTAGCGGGAGGGCCGGGGACCCAGTACTTC	TRBV2	TRBJ2-5	TRBD2	once
CSARAGPDTQYF	TGCAGTGCTAGAGCTGGGCCAGATACGCAGTATTTT	TRBV20-1	TRBJ2-3	-	few
CASSYFRDRPNTEAFF	TGTGCCAGCAGTTATTTCCGGGACAGACCGAACACTGAAGCTTTCTTT	TRBV6-5	TRBJ1-1	TRBD1	many
CASLSSPGLDGYTF	TGTGCCAGCCTGAGCTCCCCAGGGCTGGATGGCTACACCTTC	TRBV19	TRBJ1-2	-	few
CASSLPPGDGNTIYF	TGCGCCAGCAGCTTGCCCCCGGGGGACGGAAACACCATATATTTT	TRBV5-1	TRBJ1-3	-	many
CASSPDRENTGELFF	TGTGCCAGCAGCCCAGACAGGGAAAACACCGGGGAGCTGTTTTTT	TRBV5-4	TRBJ2-2	TRBD1	many
CASRGNPGTEAFF	TGTGCCAGTCGGGGAAACCCTGGGACTGAAGCTTTCTTT	TRBV19	TRBJ1-1	-	-
CASSISGTASYEQYF	TGCGCCAGCAGCATCTCCGGGACTGCCTCCTACGAGCAGTACTTC	TRBV5-1	TRBJ2-7	-	many
CASSDPGQGRSYNEQFF	TGTGCCAGCAGTGACCCAGGACAGGGACGTTCTTACAATGAGCAGTTCTTC	TRBV6-4	TRBJ2-1	TRBD1	many
CASSGTRTLGTQYF	TGTGCCTCATCCGGGACCAGAACGCTGGGTACGCAGTATTTT	TRBV30	TRBJ2-3	-	-
CASSQQGLNTGELFF	TGTGCCAGCAGTCAACAGGGTCTGAACACCGGGGAGCTGTTTTTT	TRBV12-3/TRBV12-4	TRBJ2-2	-	many
CSANRQGAGGNTIYF	TGCAGTGCTAATAGGCAGGGGGCTGGTGGAAACACCATATATTTT	TRBV20-1	TRBJ1-3	TRBD1	many
CASSEASGPRGDTQYF	TGTGCCAGCAGTGAAGCGTCGGGGCCGCGGGGAGATACACAGTATTTT	TRBV25-1	TRBJ2-3	-	-
CATSRGPAPDRDTQYF	TGTGCCACCAGCAGAGGGCCGGCCCCGGACAGAGATACGCAGTATTTT	TRBV15	TRBJ2-3	-	-
CASSYVGTGDQPQHF	TGTGCCAGCAGTTATGTTGGGACAGGGGATCAGCCCCAGCATTTT	TRBV2	TRBJ1-5	TRBD1	many